This TCR beta chain comes out of a study of post-analysis software for immune sequencing data. Turning to the study itself: Clinical courses comprised relapsing-remitting, secondary progressive and progressive-relapsing multiple sclerosis.

General observations from the study: Those samples that were prepared in the same batch co-clustered strongly by F measure. People with multiple sclerosis had a significantly lower normalized Chao1 diversity than controls did.

cDNA libraries of TCR beta carried unique molecular identifiers. Out of roughly 1 to 10 million T cells, about 460,000 cDNA molecules were generated. MiXCR, run by TCRdb on the PCR reads, gives a single entry per CDR3 protein. This table holds hundreds of thousands of distinct CDR3 sequences, less than 40% found once. This clonotype has only a few counts. Its target is unknown. Sequencing used blood. The sequence was collected from a girl aged 2 to 10 with multiple sclerosis.

For the CDR3, the DNA is TGCAGTGCTAGAGCCATAGCAAAAGCGGGGTTATCCTACGAGCAGTACTTC. Residues: CSARAIAKAGLSYEQYF. The gene calls are TRBV20-1 and TRBJ2-7; 7 nucleotides agree with TRBD2. The CDR3 runs to 17 residues. V lost 1 base to trimming and J lost 1 base; unmatched junction nucleotides: 13. The germline V gene has CDR1 DFQATT and CDR2 SNEGSKA (reference sequence).